Sequencing of this T cell receptor (beta chain) was carried out in a study of T cells in Graves' hyperthyroidism and ophthalmopathy. Points on this clonotype: Its antigen remains unknown. A read error is possible here, since a much larger clone lies one base away.

Amplified regions were TCR beta CDR3 sequences from RNA transcripts. Initially, a first-round RT-PCR of the TCR CDR3 employed the HTBI primer set. MiXCR, applied by TCRdb to the multiplex PCR reads, yields one record per CDR3 protein. The sample consists of 380,000 or so distinct CDR3 sequences, around an eighth of them appearing once. The V and J ends lost 8 bases and 4 bases respectively, with 18 bases between them. Germline lookup yields CDR1 MNHNS and CDR2 SASEGT. CDR3 length: 15 amino acids. Overall study findings and caveats: Ophthalmopathy, which appeared later, was predicted by the model a median about 6.8 months before onset.

The sequence was obtained from a young man with Graves' hyperthyroidism that later progressed to Graves' ophthalmopathy. J is TRBJ1-5 and V is TRBV6-1; D is perhaps TRBD1 (6 bases). Source material: blood. CDR3 in amino acids: CASGERGGGNQPQHF. CDR3 in DNA: TGTGCCAGCGGGGAGAGAGGGGGGGGGAATCAGCCCCAGCATTTT.